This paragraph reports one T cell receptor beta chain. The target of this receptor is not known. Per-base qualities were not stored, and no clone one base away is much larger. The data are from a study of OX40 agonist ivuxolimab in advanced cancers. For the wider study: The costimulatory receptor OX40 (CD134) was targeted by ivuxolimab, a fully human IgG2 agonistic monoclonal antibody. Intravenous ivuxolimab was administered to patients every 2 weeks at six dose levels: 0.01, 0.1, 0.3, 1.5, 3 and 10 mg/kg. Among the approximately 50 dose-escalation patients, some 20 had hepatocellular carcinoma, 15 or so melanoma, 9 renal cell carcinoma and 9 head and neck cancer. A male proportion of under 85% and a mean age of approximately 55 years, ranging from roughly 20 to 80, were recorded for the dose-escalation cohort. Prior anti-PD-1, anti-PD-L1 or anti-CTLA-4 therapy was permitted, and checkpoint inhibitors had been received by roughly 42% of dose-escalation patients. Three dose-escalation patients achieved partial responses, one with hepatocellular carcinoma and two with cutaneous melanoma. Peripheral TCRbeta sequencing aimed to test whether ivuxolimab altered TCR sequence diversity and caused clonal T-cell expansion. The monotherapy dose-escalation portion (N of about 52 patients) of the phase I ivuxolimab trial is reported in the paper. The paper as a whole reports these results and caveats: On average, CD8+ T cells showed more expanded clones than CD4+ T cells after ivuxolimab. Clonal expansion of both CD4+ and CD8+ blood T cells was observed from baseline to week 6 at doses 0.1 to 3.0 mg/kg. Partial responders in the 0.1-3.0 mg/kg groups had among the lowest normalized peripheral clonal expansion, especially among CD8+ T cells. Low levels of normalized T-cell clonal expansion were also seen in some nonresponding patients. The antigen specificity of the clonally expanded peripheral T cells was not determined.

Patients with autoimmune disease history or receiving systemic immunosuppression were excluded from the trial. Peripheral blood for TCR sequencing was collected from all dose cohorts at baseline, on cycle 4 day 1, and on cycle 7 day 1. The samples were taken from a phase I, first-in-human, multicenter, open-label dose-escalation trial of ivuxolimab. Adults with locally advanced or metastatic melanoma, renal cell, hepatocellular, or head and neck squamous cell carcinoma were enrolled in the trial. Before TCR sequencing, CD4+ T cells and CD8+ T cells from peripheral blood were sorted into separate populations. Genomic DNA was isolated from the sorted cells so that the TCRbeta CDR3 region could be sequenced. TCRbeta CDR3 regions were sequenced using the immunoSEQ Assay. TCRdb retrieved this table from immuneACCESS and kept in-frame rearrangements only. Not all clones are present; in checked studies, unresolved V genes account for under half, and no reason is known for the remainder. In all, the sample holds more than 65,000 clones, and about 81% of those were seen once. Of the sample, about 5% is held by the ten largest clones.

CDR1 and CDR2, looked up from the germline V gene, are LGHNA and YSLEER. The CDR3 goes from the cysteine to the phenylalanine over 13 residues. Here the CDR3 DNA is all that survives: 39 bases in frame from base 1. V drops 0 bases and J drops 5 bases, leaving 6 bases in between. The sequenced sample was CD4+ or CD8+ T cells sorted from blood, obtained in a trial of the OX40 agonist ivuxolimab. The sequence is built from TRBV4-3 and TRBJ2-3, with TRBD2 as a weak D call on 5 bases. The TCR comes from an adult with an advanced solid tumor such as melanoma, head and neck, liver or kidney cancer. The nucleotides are TGCGCCAGCAGCCAAGAGCGGGTAGATACGCAGTATTTT. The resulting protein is CASSQERVDTQYF.